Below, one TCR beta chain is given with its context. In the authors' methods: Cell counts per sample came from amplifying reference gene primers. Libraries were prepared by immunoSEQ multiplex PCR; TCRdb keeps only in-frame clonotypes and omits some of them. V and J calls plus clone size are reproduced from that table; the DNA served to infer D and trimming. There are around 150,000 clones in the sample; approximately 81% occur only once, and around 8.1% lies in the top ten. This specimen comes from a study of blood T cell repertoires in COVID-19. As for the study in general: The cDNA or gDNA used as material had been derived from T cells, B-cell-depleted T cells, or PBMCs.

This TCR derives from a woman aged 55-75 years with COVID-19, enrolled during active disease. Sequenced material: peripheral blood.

CDR3 sequence: CASSSGLNYGYTF. The CDR3 nucleotides are TGTGCCAGCTCATCGGGACTTAACTATGGCTACACCTTC. The chain links TRBV18 to TRBJ1-2; D is perhaps TRBD1 (5 bases). The CDR3 has 13 amino acids. Germline V CDR1 and CDR2: KGHSH, LQKENI. Trimming removed 5 bases from V and 1 base from J, with 8 bases in between.